This entry features one T cell receptor (beta chain) sequence. The sample belongs to a study of blood T cell repertoires in COVID-19. Original handling: Estimation of nucleated cell counts relied on the amplification of reference gene primers. The method was immunoSEQ multiplex PCR; TCRdb's version includes in-frame clones alone and lacks a portion of them. The V and J calls and clone size come from that table; D and trimming were worked out from the DNA. The table shows approximately 150,000 clones, with approximately 86% occurring only once. Germline values: CDR1 GTSNPN, CDR2 SVGIG (reference sequence). V trimming: 1 base; J trimming: 7 bases; junction bases outside the gene matches: 5. This CDR3 comprises 13 residues.

The source is a woman aged 60-75 years with active or convalescent COVID-19. Sequencing used peripheral blood. The gene calls are TRBV30 and TRBJ2-3, with 7 bases fitting TRBD1. For the CDR3, the DNA is TGTGCCTGGAGTGAGGGACAGCCTAATACGCAGTATTTT. It translates to CAWSEGQPNTQYF.